Listed below are T cell receptor beta chains from one sample, sequenced in a study of OX40 agonist ivuxolimab in advanced cancers. TCRdb keeps only in-frame clones here, not all; method: immunoSEQ multiplex PCR. This sample has over 60,000 clones; approximately 89% occur once, and the top ten carry 0.38%. Source: CD4+ or CD8+ T cells sorted from blood, taken in a trial of the OX40 agonist ivuxolimab. The receptor source for this set is an adult with an advanced solid tumor such as melanoma, head and neck, liver or kidney cancer. The CDR3 runs from the conserved cysteine through the conserved F or W. The D gene is left open where the match is weak. Expanded clones are given a class, and other clones once, few, many or no size at all.

D,size,J,V,DNA,CDR3
TRBD1,once,TRBJ1-3,TRBV4-1,TGCGCCAGCAGCCAACACCAGGGACAGGGAAACACCATATATTTT,CASSQHQGQGNTIYF
TRBD2,.,TRBJ2-7,TRBV5-1,TGCGCCAGCAGCCTGGGACTAGCGGACTACGAGCAGTACTTC,CASSLGLADYEQYF
TRBD1,.,TRBJ2-7,TRBV7-2,TGTGCCAGCAGACCCGGGACAGGGGCGGGAGAGCAGTACTTC,CASRPGTGAGEQYF
TRBD1,.,TRBJ2-3,TRBV2,TGTGCCAAACGGGACCAGGGGGACGCAGATACGCAGTATTTT,CAKRDQGDADTQYF
.,few,TRBJ1-1,TRBV5-4,TGTGCCAGCAGCCATCGGACGGAGAACACTGAAGCTTTCTTT,CASSHRTENTEAFF
.,.,TRBJ2-5,TRBV20-1,TGCAGTGCCCGGACCGAACTGACCCAGTACTTC,CSARTELTQYF
TRBD2,.,TRBJ2-7,TRBV10-3,TGTGCCATCAGTGATGGGACTAGCGACTACGAGCAGTACTTC,CAISDGTSDYEQYF
TRBD2,.,TRBJ2-1,TRBV6-5,TGTGCCAGCAGTTCGACGACTAGCGGGCACAATGAGCAGTTCTTC,CASSSTTSGHNEQFF
TRBD2,.,TRBJ2-2,TRBV19,TGTGCCAGTACGACTAGCGGGATAAACACCGGGGAGCTGTTTTTT,CASTTSGINTGELFF
TRBD1,.,TRBJ1-4,TRBV5-6,TGTGCCAGCAGCCCACAGGGGGCCACAACTAATGAAAAACTGTTTTTT,CASSPQGATTNEKLFF
.,once,TRBJ1-1,TRBV11-2,TGTGCCAGCAGCCCCCAACAGGGTTTAGGAACTGAAGCTTTCTTT,CASSPQQGLGTEAFF
.,.,TRBJ2-1,TRBV14,TGTGCCAGCAGCCACGAAACATTAGACAGTTACCTCTCCTACAATGAGCAGTTCTTC,CASSHETLDSYLSYNEQFF
TRBD2,once,TRBJ2-7,TRBV5-6,TGTGCCAGCTCCCTAGGGGCTAGCGGGATGTACGAGCAGTACTTC,CASSLGASGMYEQYF
TRBD2,once,TRBJ2-5,TRBV19,TGTGCCAGTAGTCCCCTAGCGGGGGCACAAGAGACCCAGTACTTC,CASSPLAGAQETQYF
TRBD1,once,TRBJ1-3,TRBV5-1,TGCGCCAGCAGCTCACAGGGGGCTGGAAACACCATATATTTT,CASSSQGAGNTIYF
.,.,TRBJ2-2,TRBV11-2,TGTGCCAGCAGCGGACGGGATGGGACCGGGGAGCTGTTTTTT,CASSGRDGTGELFF
TRBD2,.,TRBJ2-1,TRBV5-1,TGCGCCAGCAGCGCGGGACTAGGGAGCTCCTACAATGAGCAGTTCTTC,CASSAGLGSSYNEQFF
TRBD1,.,TRBJ1-6,TRBV7-2,TGTGCCAGCAGCTTGGACAGGAGAAGCTCCTATAATTCACCCCTCCACTTT,CASSLDRRSSYNSPLHF
TRBD2,.,TRBJ2-7,TRBV27,TGTGCCAGCGGGGAAAGGACTAGCGGGGTTTCCTACGAGCAGTACTTC,CASGERTSGVSYEQYF
.,.,TRBJ1-5,TRBV9,TGTGCCAGCAGCGTTGGCAGGGACTCCAATCAGCCCCAGCATTTT,CASSVGRDSNQPQHF
TRBD1,.,TRBJ1-2,TRBV2,TGTGCCAGCAGGGACAGGTTGTGGGACTATGGCTACACCTTC,CASRDRLWDYGYTF
.,.,TRBJ2-7,TRBV6-5,TGTGCCAGCTTGGGGAGAGGGAACGAGCAGTACTTC,CASLGRGNEQYF
.,.,TRBJ2-1,TRBV9,TGTGCCAGCAGCGTAGACGCCCCGGGACCTCGGGAGCAGTTCTTC,CASSVDAPGPREQFF
.,.,TRBJ2-7,TRBV21-1,TGTGCCAGTCCAGCAGGTCCGTGGGGTCACTACGAGCAGTACTTC,CASPAGPWGHYEQYF
TRBD2,.,TRBJ2-1,TRBV5-1,TGCGCCAGCAGCGTTGGGGGACTAGCGGGAGGGCCGCATGAGCAGTTCTTC,CASSVGGLAGGPHEQFF
.,.,TRBJ2-7,TRBV15,TGTGCCACCAGCAGAGATTTGGCGGACTCCACCTACGAGCAGTACTTC,CATSRDLADSTYEQYF
.,.,TRBJ2-7,TRBV7-9,TGTGCCAGCAGCTTAGGTGCAGGGAACTACGAGCAGTACTTC,CASSLGAGNYEQYF
.,.,TRBJ2-3,TRBV10-1,TGCGCCAGCAGTGCGGCGGCCGGTGTTCAAGATACGCAGTATTTT,CASSAAAGVQDTQYF
.,.,TRBJ2-1,TRBV19,TGTGCCAGTAGCTACTCACTCCATAAGGCTCGCAATGAGCAGTTCTTC,CASSYSLHKARNEQFF
TRBD1,.,TRBJ1-5,TRBV4-1,TGCGCCAGCAGCCAAGACCCGGGACAGCCCAATCAGCCCCAGCATTTT,CASSQDPGQPNQPQHF
.,.,TRBJ2-3,TRBV30,TGTGCCTGGACCCCTGCGTCAGATACGCAGTATTTT,CAWTPASDTQYF
.,.,TRBJ2-7,TRBV10-1,TGCGCCAGCAGTGACCCTGGGGGTTACGAGCAGTACTTC,CASSDPGGYEQYF
TRBD2,.,TRBJ2-1,TRBV9,TGTGCCAGCAGCCCGGGAGGGACCGAGAACAATGAGCAGTTCTTC,CASSPGGTENNEQFF
.,once,TRBJ2-1,TRBV6-5,TGTGCCAGCAGTTTCTCGCGACAAGCTAAGAATGAGCAGTTCTTC,CASSFSRQAKNEQFF
TRBD2,.,TRBJ2-3,TRBV5-1,TGCGCCAGCAGCTTTAGCGGGAGCACAGATACGCAGTATTTT,CASSFSGSTDTQYF
TRBD1,once,TRBJ2-7,TRBV29-1,TGCAGCGTTGAGGGGACAGGGGCCCACGAGCAGTACTTC,CSVEGTGAHEQYF
TRBD1,.,TRBJ1-2,TRBV30,TGTGCCTGGAGTAAACAGGGGTGGGGCGGCTACACCTTC,CAWSKQGWGGYTF
.,.,TRBJ2-3,TRBV2,TGTGCCAGCATGTTTACCACTAGCACAGATACGCAGTATTTT,CASMFTTSTDTQYF
.,.,TRBJ1-5,TRBV5-8,TGTGCCAGCAGCTTGGTTCATTCCAATCAGCCCCAGCATTTT,CASSLVHSNQPQHF
.,.,TRBJ1-2,TRBV10-3,TGTGCCATCAGTCAGGACGACTATGGCTACACCTTC,CAISQDDYGYTF